These 24 T cell receptor beta chains came from one sample sequenced in a study of T cells in Graves' hyperthyroidism and ophthalmopathy. RNA transcripts provided the source from which TCR beta CDR3 regions were amplified. HTBI primers were used for first-round RT-PCR of the TCR CDR3. TCRdb analysed the multiplex PCR reads with MiXCR anew, one entry per CDR3 protein. The data contain 600,000 to 800,000 distinct CDR3 sequences, 30% to 40% of them singletons. The sample consisted of blood. The receptors here all came from a woman between 35 and 50 years old with Graves' hyperthyroidism.

In its sample, this clonotype was seen a few times. The rearrangement joins TRBV7-9 to TRBJ1-5; D perhaps matches TRBD1 (6 bases). This CDR3 spans 16 amino acids. The V end lost 5 bases, the J end lost 0 bases, and 14 bases lay between the germline ends. Germline V gene lookup returns CDR1 SEHNR and CDR2 FQNEAQ (reference sequence). CDR3 protein: CASSPLQGTSNQPQHF. CDR3 nucleotides: TGTGCCAGCAGCCCGCTCCAGGGGACTAGCAATCAGCCCCAGCATTTT.

The chain is built from TRBV19 and TRBJ1-3; D ambiguous. This CDR3 comprises 13 residues. Germline assignment: CDR1 LNHDA and CDR2 SQIVND (reference sequence). Trimming took off 8 bases at V and 8 bases at J, with 16 bases between the two ends. The CDR3 region has the DNA TGTGCCAGTCTCCGGACGGCCCATGACACCATATATTTT. Protein product: CASLRTAHDTIYF.

The chain uses TRBV29-1 and TRBJ1-5; the D gene is possibly TRBD1 (6 bases). Germline V CDR1 and CDR2: SQVTM, ANQGSEA. V was cut by 7 bases and J by 7 bases, with 17 bases left in between. The CDR3 length is 13 residues. This CDR3 is CSAGQGFGQPQHF. The CDR3 DNA follows: TGCAGCGCCGGCCAGGGGTTCGGGCAGCCCCAGCATTTT.

The chain combines TRBV19 with TRBJ2-2, with TRBD2 identical over 16 bases. J was trimmed by 3 bases and V by 5 bases; bases with no gene match: 9. Per the germline V gene, CDR1 is LNHDA and CDR2 is SQIVND (reference sequence). The CDR3 has 19 residues. This CDR3 reads CASSPGLAGGHFYTGELFF. In nucleotides, the CDR3 is TGTGCCAGTAGTCCGGGACTAGCGGGGGGGCACTTTTACACCGGGGAGCTGTTTTTT.

To note about this clonotype: Mismatch with germline at one junction end may stem from a read error. This chain connects TRBV6-5 to TRBJ1-4; unclear D gene. CDR1 and CDR2 (germline): MNHEY, SVGAGI. The CDR3 contains 16 residues. The CDR3 spells CASSFRGKGFNEKLFF. As DNA, the CDR3 is TGTGCCAGCAGTTTTAGAGGAAAGGGTTTTAATGAAAAACTGTTCTTT.

In its sample, this clonotype was seen many times. This chain uses TRBV7-2 with TRBJ2-5; TRBD1 matches at 8 bases. The CDR3 is 14 amino acids. In germline, CDR1 is SGHTA, CDR2 FQGNSA. The V and J ends lost 4 bases and 2 bases, in that order; junction bases with no gene match: 3. The CDR3 coding sequence is TGTGCCAGCAGCTACGGACAGGGACAAGAGACCCAGTACTTC. Residues: CASSYGQGQETQYF.

This clonotype has more than one count but fewer than ten. The gene calls are TRBV6-2 or TRBV6-3 and TRBJ1-2, with D hard to call. V dropped 2 bases and J dropped 4 bases, with 8 bases sitting between them. Germline CDR1 MNHEY, CDR2 SVGEGT. This CDR3 has 13 amino acids. The DNA of the CDR3 is TGTGCCAGCAGTTACGCCGGGTCCTATGGCTACACCTTC. Residues: CASSYAGSYGYTF.

This clonotype was seen only a few times. The chain joins TRBV28 to TRBJ2-7, with D perhaps TRBD1 (6 bases). There are 13 residues in the CDR3. The germline V and J ends were trimmed by 6 bases and 6 bases, with 15 bases remaining between them. Germline-derived CDR1 and CDR2 are MDHEN and SYDVKM. The CDR3 spells CASREQGRGEQYF. The CDR3 coding sequence is TGTGCCAGCAGAGAACAGGGAAGAGGCGAGCAGTACTTC.

This clonotype has a count of ten or more. The rearrangement uses TRBV12-3 or TRBV12-4 and TRBJ1-3; D gene unclear. CDR3 length equals 13 residues. V was shortened by 8 bases and J by 9 bases, with 17 bases between the two germline ends. The CDR3 region has the DNA TGTGCCAGCCGATTTGGCCGCGGGTTCACCATATATTTT. Its protein product is CASRFGRGFTIYF.

The chain joins TRBV6-5 to TRBJ2-7, with no clear D. The V gene's germline CDR1 is MNHEY and CDR2 SVGAGI. With 5 bases removed from V and 2 bases from J, the gap between germline ends came to 19 bases. The CDR3 runs 16 residues. CDR3 DNA: TGTGCCAGCAGTCACCGCGGCAGGAGAATCACCTACGAGCAGTACTTC. Translating it yields CASSHRGRRITYEQYF.

Only a few counts were recorded for this clonotype. This chain joins TRBV28 and TRBJ1-2, with a tentative D call TRBD1 (5 bases). The CDR3 has 12 amino acids. Deletions cut 5 bases from V and 6 bases from J, with 10 bases between. CDR1 is MDHEN, CDR2 SYDVKM, per germline. CDR3 in amino acids: CASSADTDGYTF. As DNA, the CDR3 is TGTGCCAGCAGTGCGGACACGGATGGCTACACCTTC.

This clonotype was recorded once. This chain connects TRBV6-2 or TRBV6-3 to TRBJ2-2, with 8 bases matching TRBD1. The CDR3 totals 17 residues. V was clipped by 1 base and J by 4 bases; unmatched bases: 8. Germline CDR1 MNHEY, CDR2 SVGEGT. The CDR3 region is CASSYFDRTGPTGELFF. In nucleotides, the CDR3 is TGTGCCAGCAGTTACTTCGACCGGACAGGGCCCACCGGGGAGCTGTTTTTT.

Note on this clonotype: This clone may be a read error of a much larger clone one base away. The V call is TRBV10-3, the J call TRBJ1-5; possible D gene TRBD1, 5 bases. Germline loops: CDR1 ENHRY, CDR2 SYGVKD. The CDR3 has 13 residues. The V and J ends lost 5 bases and 5 bases respectively, with 10 bases between them. CDR3 coding DNA: TGTGCCATCAGTCCCCCAGGGTATCAGCCCCAGCATTTT. Its protein product is CAISPPGYQPQHF.

This chain links TRBV24-1 with TRBJ1-4, with 7 bases matching TRBD1. The CDR3 is 14 residues long. V gave up 4 bases and J gave up 8 bases; unmatched junction bases: 6. Germline V CDR1 and CDR2: KGHDR, SFDVKD. The CDR3 region has the DNA TGTGCCACCAGTGAGACAGGGACTGCGGAAAAACTGTTTTTT. It specifies CATSETGTAEKLFF.

The genes are TRBV2 and TRBJ2-2, with D perhaps TRBD2 (6 bases). CDR1 and CDR2 from the germline V gene are SNHLY and FYNNEI. Between the trimmed V and J ends, which lost 7 bases and 0 bases, there was a span of 12 bases. The CDR3 is 15 residues long. CDR3 residues: CASTGETANTGELFF. DNA for the CDR3: TGTGCCAGCACGGGGGAGACCGCGAACACCGGGGAGCTGTTTTTT.

The chain links TRBV2 to TRBJ2-3; D not resolved. The ends were cut back, 4 bases at V and 5 bases at J, with 10 bases in the middle. The V gene's germline CDR1 is SNHLY and CDR2 FYNNEI. The CDR3 totals 13 residues. CDR3 DNA sequence: TGTGCCAGCAGTGTTGAGCTGGGAGATACGCAGTATTTT. This codes for CASSVELGDTQYF.

There are a few counts of this clonotype. The chain combines TRBV7-9 with TRBJ2-7, with TRBD1 matching 8 bases. Germline V gene sequence: CDR1 SEHNR, CDR2 FQNEAQ (reference sequence). V shed 8 bases, J shed 4 bases, and the junction held 10 bases outside the gene matches. The CDR3 sequence is 14 residues long. The CDR3 protein is CASDSGQGGYEQYF. Here the CDR3 DNA reads TGTGCCAGCGACTCAGGACAGGGAGGTTACGAGCAGTACTTC.

This chain uses TRBV7-9 with TRBJ2-5; D possibly matches TRBD1 or TRBD2 (6 bases each). V was pared by 7 bases and J by 5 bases, with 20 bases between. This CDR3 comprises 15 residues. Germline CDR1 reads SEHNR; CDR2 reads FQNEAQ (reference sequence). The CDR3 spells CASNRMGGPMETQYF. CDR3 sequence (DNA): TGTGCCAGCAACCGAATGGGGGGCCCCATGGAGACCCAGTACTTC. Together with reference TRBV7-9 and TRBJ2-5, the CDR3 gives the full variable domain: DTGVSQNPRHKITKRGQNVTFRCDPISEHNRLYWYRQTLGQGPEFLTYFQNEAQLEKSRLLSDRFSAERPKGSFSTLEIQRTEQGDSAMYLCASNRMGGPMETQYFGPGTRLLVL.

Here the CDR3 DNA reads TGTGCCAGCAAAGTCATCTTGAACACTGAAGCTTTCTTT. The encoded protein is CASKVILNTEAFF. The V call is TRBV27, the J call TRBJ1-1; D unresolved. The CDR3 contains 13 residues. The ends were cut back, 7 bases at V and 0 bases at J, with 9 bases in the middle. Per the germline V gene, CDR1 is MNHEY and CDR2 is SMNVEV (reference sequence).

This clonotype was detected ten times or more. J is TRBJ2-7 and V is TRBV20-1; D is unresolved. Per the germline V gene, CDR1 is DFQATT and CDR2 is SNEGSKA (reference sequence). This CDR3 comprises 13 residues. V lost 0 bases and J lost 1, with 7 bases in between. The CDR3 loop reads CSARDGDSYEQYF. In nucleotides, the CDR3 is TGCAGTGCTAGAGATGGGGATTCCTACGAGCAGTACTTC.

This clonotype came up once. The chain combines TRBV20-1 with TRBJ2-7, with TRBD2 matching over 7 bases. This CDR3 comprises 13 residues. J gave up 6 bases and V 6 bases, and 11 bases lay outside the gene matches. Germline-derived CDR1 and CDR2 are DFQATT and SNEGSKA (reference sequence). Written as DNA, the CDR3 is TGCAGTGCCCTAGCGGACCTGCCGGCCGAGCAGTACTTC. Translated: CSALADLPAEQYF.

V usage is TRBV7-8 and J usage is TRBJ2-7; a weak D match, TRBD1 (5 bases). Looked up from germline, CDR1 is SGHVS and CDR2 is FQNEAQ. Trimming removed 1 base at V and 0 bases at J, with 10 bases between. The CDR3 extends over 15 amino acids. Here the CDR3 reads CASSLVKGISYEQYF. DNA for the CDR3: TGTGCCAGCAGCTTAGTCAAGGGGATCTCCTACGAGCAGTACTTC.

In nucleotides, the CDR3 is TGCAGCGTTACAGGGAGCACTGAAGCTTTCTTT. This codes for CSVTGSTEAFF. V and J are TRBV29-1 and TRBJ1-1; possible D gene TRBD1, 6 bases. The CDR3 runs to 11 residues. V lost 5 bases to trimming and J lost 4 bases, with 8 bases between them. CDR1 and CDR2 (germline): SQVTM, ANQGSEA.

In its sample, this clonotype was seen many times. The chain has TRBV29-1 and TRBJ2-2; weak D call: TRBD2 (5 bases). The CDR3 spans 11 residues. V dropped 5 bases and J dropped 6 bases, with 7 bases sitting between them. CDR1 and CDR2 from the germline V gene are SQVTM and ANQGSEA. The CDR3: CSVLRAGELFF. CDR3 bases: TGCAGCGTTTTGCGGGCCGGGGAGCTGTTTTTT.